The source of this T cell receptor (beta chain) is a study of OX40 agonist ivuxolimab in advanced cancers. Looking at the study overall: All patients had ivuxolimab intravenously every 2 weeks at 0.01 to 10 mg/kg. General study results and limits: With doses of 0.1 to 3.0 mg/kg, CD4+ and CD8+ blood T cells had undergone clonal expansion by week 6. Expanded clones tended on average to be more numerous among CD8+ T cells than CD4+.

The length of the CDR3 is 13 residues. In germline, CDR1 is SQVTM, CDR2 ANQGSEA. V gave up 8 bases and J gave up 7 bases; unmatched junction bases: 8. On this clone: What it binds is not known.

Method: immunoSEQ multiplex PCR; TCRdb's copy keeps in-frame clones and lacks some. Of about 62,000 clones in the sample, around 84% are singletons; the top ten hold over 3.5%. The clonotype originates from an adult with an advanced solid tumor such as melanoma, head and neck, liver or kidney cancer. The material sequenced was CD4+ or CD8+ T cells sorted from blood, taken in a trial of the OX40 agonist ivuxolimab. This chain uses TRBV29-1 with TRBJ1-1, with 12 positions matching TRBD1. CDR3: CSIRDRGRGEAFF. The CDR3 nucleotides are TGCAGCATCCGGGACAGGGGGCGAGGTGAAGCTTTCTTT.